Presented here are 20 T cell receptor beta chains from one specimen sequenced in a study of blood T cell repertoires in COVID-19. TCRdb's copy holds only in-frame clones and misses some; the assay was immunoSEQ multiplex PCR. The sample records under 250,000 clones, approximately 80% being singletons. The sequencing sample was made of peripheral blood. Receptors originate from a human donor in a cohort sampled during active COVID-19.

This clone was recorded only once. V usage is TRBV2 and J usage is TRBJ2-7; TRBD2 matches 8 bases. Per the germline V gene, CDR1 is SNHLY and CDR2 is FYNNEI. The CDR3 spans 14 residues. Losses at the gene ends were 7 bases for V and 2 bases for J; bases not matched to a gene: 7. CDR3 nucleotides: TGTGCCAGCATGCTCGAGGGACTAGCCTACGAGCAGTACTTC. As protein: CASMLEGLAYEQYF.

V usage is TRBV5-1 and J usage is TRBJ2-5; weak D call: TRBD2 (6 bases). Germline CDR1 SGHRS, CDR2 YFSETQ. Trimming took off 0 bases at V and 1 base at J, with 10 bases between the two ends. This CDR3 region has 15 residues. CDR3 residues: CASSLDGGSQETQYF. The CDR3 coding sequence is TGCGCCAGCAGCTTGGATGGAGGGTCCCAAGAGACCCAGTACTTC.

The chain couples TRBV27 to TRBJ2-6, with 9 bases that match TRBD2. The CDR3 runs 21 residues. Per germline, CDR1 MNHEY and CDR2 SMNVEV (reference sequence). V trimming: 0 bases; J trimming: 0 bases; junction bases outside the gene matches: 12. In DNA, the CDR3 is TGTGCCAGCAGTTTATCTATGACCATAGCGGGGGTTAGCTCTGGGGCCAACGTCCTGACTTTC. Amino acid sequence: CASSLSMTIAGVSSGANVLTF.

The chain uses TRBV19 and TRBJ2-7; 7 bases are shared with TRBD1. Trimming removed 0 bases from V and 0 bases from J; junction bases left unmatched: 8. This CDR3 is built from 17 residues. CDR1 and CDR2 (germline): LNHDA, SQIVND (reference sequence). The CDR3 reads CASSIDPTGLTSYEQYF. The CDR3 region has the DNA TGTGCCAGTAGTATAGACCCGACAGGGCTTACCTCCTACGAGCAGTACTTC.

With regard to this clone: Germline and junction disagree at one end, which may indicate a read error. The chain combines TRBV12-3 or TRBV12-4 with TRBJ2-7; D ambiguous. The CDR3 spans 13 residues. The CDR3 reads CASSRDMLYGQYF. In nucleotides, the CDR3 is TGTGCCAGCAGCCGAGACATGCTATACGGGCAGTACTTC.

The rearrangement links TRBV15 to TRBJ2-1; D not resolved. Deletions cut 0 bases from V and 3 bases from J, with 6 bases between. Germline lookup yields CDR1 LNHNV and CDR2 YYDKDF (reference sequence). The CDR3 runs to 14 residues. CDR3 amino acids: CATSRDSGYNEQFF. The CDR3 region has the DNA TGTGCCACCAGCAGAGATTCCGGCTACAATGAGCAGTTCTTC.

This clone was seen repeatedly, ten times or more. The chain employs TRBV30 and TRBJ2-2, with TRBD1 identical over 7 bases. The length of the CDR3 is 15 residues. Germline V gene sequence: CDR1 GTSNPN, CDR2 SVGIG (reference sequence). Trimming cost V 0 bases and J 4 bases; bases outside gene matches: 5. In DNA, the CDR3 is TGTGCCTGGAGTGTACGGGACAGACTCACCGGGGAGCTGTTTTTT. This gives the protein CAWSVRDRLTGELFF.

This clone appeared once. This rearrangement joins TRBV21-1 to TRBJ1-5. TRBV21-1 is designated a pseudogene. The CDR3 sequence is 18 residues long. The CDR3 protein is CARGASGGGENSNQPQHF. CDR3 coding DNA: TGTGCCAGAGGAGCAAGTGGGGGAGGAGAGAATAGCAATCAGCCCCAGCATTTT.

The genes are TRBV12-3 or TRBV12-4 and TRBJ1-1; D not certain. This CDR3 is 11 amino acids long. Trimming pared 8 bases from V and 10 bases from J, leaving 14 bases between. For the CDR3, the DNA is TGTGCCAGCCGGCAATGGGGAGGAGCTTTCTTT. Translation gives CASRQWGGAFF.

This chain connects TRBV6-5 to TRBJ2-1; 7 bases line up with TRBD1. Germline values: CDR1 MNHEY, CDR2 SVGAGI. V shed 6 bases, J shed 8 bases, and the junction held 4 bases outside the gene matches. CDR3 size: 12 residues. The CDR3 DNA reads TGTGCCAGCAGAGGGACAGTGCATGAGCAGTTCTTC. Translated, it gives CASRGTVHEQFF.

A word on this clone: Other nucleotide sequences from this sample produce the same CDR3. V and J are TRBV5-1 and TRBJ1-5, with 7 bases aligning to TRBD1. Germline lookup yields CDR1 SGHRS and CDR2 YFSETQ. The V and J ends lost 4 bases and 3 bases, in that order; junction bases with no gene match: 4. The CDR3 loop spans 14 amino acids. The CDR3 reads CASSLGTANQPQHF. DNA of the CDR3: TGCGCCAGCAGCCTAGGGACAGCCAATCAGCCCCAGCATTTT.

The rearrangement uses TRBV25-1 and TRBJ2-7; 7 nucleotides align to TRBD1. Germline V CDR1 and CDR2: MGHDK, SYGVNS. Losses at the gene ends were 6 bases for V and 4 bases for J; bases not matched to a gene: 9. This CDR3 region has 14 residues. In DNA form, the CDR3 reads TGTGCCAGCAGCAAGGGCAGGGGGAGTTACGAGCAGTACTTC. Its translation: CASSKGRGSYEQYF.

This chain uses TRBV19 with TRBJ2-5; D unresolved. Looked up from germline, CDR1 is LNHDA and CDR2 is SQIVND (reference sequence). The CDR3 runs to 13 residues. The V gene lost 5 bases and the J gene lost 5 bases, with 12 bases spanning the gap. For the CDR3, the DNA is TGTGCCAGTAGTCCAGGCCTTAGGGAGACCCAGTACTTC. It specifies CASSPGLRETQYF.

The rearrangement uses TRBV18 and TRBJ2-5, with no clear D. Germline CDR1 reads KGHSH; CDR2 reads LQKENI. The V and J ends lost 2 bases and 0 bases respectively, with 7 bases between them. The CDR3 is 14 residues long. DNA of the CDR3: TGTGCCAGCTCACCAATGGAGTACCAAGAGACCCAGTACTTC. This sequence encodes CASSPMEYQETQYF.

This clone has just one count. CDR3 sequence reads: CASIPPVGRVNQPQHF. The CDR3 DNA sequence: TGTGCCAGCATCCCCCCGGTGGGCAGGGTCAATCAGCCCCAGCATTTT. The rearrangement joins TRBV28 to TRBJ1-5; maybe TRBD1 (5 bases). Germline V gene lookup returns CDR1 MDHEN and CDR2 SYDVKM. The CDR3 sequence is 16 residues long. Trimming took off 7 bases at V and 3 bases at J, with 19 bases between the two ends.

About this clone: A read error may produce the germline difference seen at one junction end. The rearrangement uses TRBV2 and TRBJ2-7; TRBD1 is a possible D gene (6 bases). CDR3 length equals 12 residues. Germline V CDR1 and CDR2: SNHLY, FYNNEI. The DNA for the CDR3 is TGTGCCAGCAGTTCCTTATCTCCGGGACAATCCTTC. Its protein product is CASSSLSPGQSF.

The chain carries TRBV7-8 and TRBJ2-1, with TRBD2 matching over 15 bases. In germline, CDR1 is SGHVS, CDR2 FQNEAQ. J lost 6 bases, V lost 5 bases, and 8 bases had no gene match. The CDR3 sequence is 17 residues long. The CDR3 region has the DNA TGTGCCAGCAGCCCACCGCCGGGACTAGCGGGAGGCAATGAGCAGTTCTTC. It yields the protein CASSPPPGLAGGNEQFF.

J is TRBJ1-2 and V is TRBV19; D is undetermined. Germline CDR1 reads LNHDA; CDR2 reads SQIVND (reference sequence). The CDR3 loop spans 16 amino acids. Trimming stripped 5 bases from V and 4 bases from J, with 20 bases between. CDR3 sequence: CASSRWTVPEGYGYTF. CDR3 bases: TGTGCCAGTAGTCGATGGACGGTCCCAGAGGGCTATGGCTACACCTTC.

This clone was detected only once. The chain is built from TRBV30 and TRBJ2-3; 8 bases match TRBD2. This CDR3 is built from 16 residues. The germline V gene has CDR1 GTSNPN and CDR2 SVGIG (reference sequence). The junction had 12 bases not matched to a gene; V was cut back by 3 bases and J by 4 bases. The CDR3 DNA reads as TGTGCCTGGAGCCTCGCGGGGGGAGGGAATGCAGATACGCAGTATTTT. The encoded protein is CAWSLAGGGNADTQYF.

The rearrangement joins TRBV27 to TRBJ2-6, with 9 bases that match TRBD1. Per the germline V gene, CDR1 is MNHEY and CDR2 is SMNVEV (reference sequence). This CDR3 is built from 20 residues. The ends lost 6 bases at V and 0 bases at J; junction bases unmatched: 15. The chain's CDR3 is CASRAPGQGFSSSGANVLTF. DNA for the CDR3: TGTGCCAGCAGGGCGCCGGGACAGGGTTTTTCTAGCTCTGGGGCCAACGTCCTGACTTTC.